Presented here are 10 T cell receptor beta chains from one specimen sequenced in a study of identical twins. TCRdb independently ran MiXCR on the 5' RACE reads; one entry per CDR3 protein. The table records around 480,000 distinct CDR3 sequences, roughly an eighth of them present only once. In addition, the sample was reused for a study of yellow fever vaccine responses in identical twins.

Sequenced material: CD4+ T cells sorted from blood. The origin of the receptors is a young woman in good health.

This chain links TRBV6-1 with TRBJ2-3; tentatively, D is TRBD2 (5 bases). The CDR3 has 13 amino acids. The germline CDR1 and CDR2 sequences are MNHNS and SASEGT. Trimming shortened V by 6 bases and J by 9 bases, and 16 bases separated the two germline ends. CDR3 DNA: TGTGCCAGCAGCGATGGACTGGAGACGACGCAGTATTTT. It encodes CASSDGLETTQYF.

This clonotype was seen a single time. One end of the junction does not line up with germline, which may come from a read error. This chain connects TRBV20-1 to TRBJ2-7; D may match TRBD1 or TRBD2 (5 bases each). CDR3 size: 15 residues. Germline CDR1 is DFQATT and CDR2 is SNEGSKA (reference sequence). DNA for the CDR3: TGCTGTGCTAGAGACCGGGGCACGGCTAGTCGCGAGCAGTACTTC. Translation: CCARDRGTASREQYF.

This clonotype has just a few counts. As DNA, the CDR3 is TGTGCCAGCAGCCCAACGGAGTCCCCAGCCGGGGAGCTGTTTTTT. Translating it yields CASSPTESPAGELFF. The chain joins TRBV7-3 to TRBJ2-2, with D unresolved. Per germline, CDR1 SGHTA and CDR2 FQGTGA. CDR3 size: 15 residues. V was cut by 5 bases and J by 6 bases, with 16 bases left in between.

A few counts support this clonotype. This chain links TRBV7-8 with TRBJ1-2; D gene ambiguous. Germline CDR1 reads SGHVS; CDR2 reads FQNEAQ. Trimming removed 1 base from V and 3 bases from J, with 9 bases in between. This CDR3 region has 14 residues. CDR3 residues: CASSLGSADYGYTF. The CDR3 coding sequence is TGTGCCAGCAGCTTAGGGTCCGCAGACTATGGCTACACCTTC. Together with reference TRBV7-8 and TRBJ1-2, the CDR3 gives the full variable domain: GAGVSQSPRYKVAKRGQDVALRCDPISGHVSLFWYQQALGQGPEFLTYFQNEAQLDKSGLPSDRFFAERPEGSVSTLKIQRTQQEDSAVYLCASSLGSADYGYTFGSGTRLTVV.

The sample holds a few counts of this clonotype. The chain has TRBV14 and TRBJ2-2; D gene unclear. CDR1 is SGHDN and CDR2 is FVKESK in the germline V gene. The V end was cut by 1 base, the J end by 7 bases, with 7 bases between. The CDR3 contains 13 residues. The chain's CDR3 is CASSQVLIGELFF. In DNA, the CDR3 is TGTGCCAGCAGCCAAGTTCTCATCGGGGAGCTGTTTTTT.

Only a few counts were recorded for this clonotype. This chain links TRBV27 with TRBJ1-1; the D is unclear. The CDR3 spans 13 residues. V shed 4 bases and J shed 5 bases, with 11 bases lying between them. CDR1 MNHEY and CDR2 SMNVEV come from the germline V gene (reference sequence). Written as DNA, the CDR3 is TGTGCCAGCAGTTGGGGATCTGGAACTGAAGCTTTCTTT. It specifies CASSWGSGTEAFF.

In its sample, this clonotype was seen many times. The chain has TRBV20-1 and TRBJ2-7; TRBD1 agrees at 8 bases. Germline lookup yields CDR1 DFQATT and CDR2 SNEGSKA (reference sequence). The V segment lost 0 bases and the J segment 6 bases; nucleotides outside the gene matches: 10. This CDR3 has 15 amino acids. In nucleotides, the CDR3 is TGCAGTGCTAGAGATCGACGGACAGGGACCTCCGAGCAGTACTTC. Protein product: CSARDRRTGTSEQYF.

This clonotype was counted many times. The chain has TRBV12-3 or TRBV12-4 and TRBJ2-2; 14 bases line up with TRBD2. CDR3 length: 17 residues. V dropped 6 bases and J dropped 5; count of bases not matched to a gene: 8. This CDR3 reads CASSRTSGGTLTGELFF. CDR3 in DNA: TGTGCCAGCAGCCGGACTAGCGGGGGGACACTTACCGGGGAGCTGTTTTTT.

This clonotype was recorded a few times. The chain is built from TRBV7-6 and TRBJ2-7; D tentatively reads TRBD1 or TRBD2 (5 bases each). V lost 5 bases and J 4 bases, leaving 15 bases between the germline ends. This CDR3 is 14 amino acids long. Germline V gene lookup returns CDR1 SGHVS and CDR2 FNYEAQ. As DNA, the CDR3 is TGTGCCAGCAGCCTCCGTGGGGACGGATACGAGCAGTACTTC. This gives the protein CASSLRGDGYEQYF.

This clonotype was seen more than once but under ten times. The genes are TRBV12-3 or TRBV12-4 and TRBJ1-2; TRBD1 aligns across 11 bases. V lost 5 bases and J lost 0; bases outside the gene matches: 2. The CDR3 has 15 amino acids. CDR3 loop: CASSAGQGANYGYTF. The CDR3 DNA follows: TGTGCCAGCAGTGCGGGACAGGGGGCTAACTATGGCTACACCTTC.